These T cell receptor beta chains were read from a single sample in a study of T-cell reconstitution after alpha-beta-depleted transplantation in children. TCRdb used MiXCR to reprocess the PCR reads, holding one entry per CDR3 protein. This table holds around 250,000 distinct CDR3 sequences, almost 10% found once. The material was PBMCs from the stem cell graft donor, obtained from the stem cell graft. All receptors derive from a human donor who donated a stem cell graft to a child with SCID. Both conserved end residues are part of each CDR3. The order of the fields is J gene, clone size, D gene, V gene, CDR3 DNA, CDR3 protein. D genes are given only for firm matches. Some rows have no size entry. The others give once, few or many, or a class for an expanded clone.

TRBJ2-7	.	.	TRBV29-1	TGCAGCGGTGTAGACATTGGCGAGCAGTACTTC	CSGVDIGEQYF
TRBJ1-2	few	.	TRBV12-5	TGTGCTAGTGGTTTGGCATTATTATATGGCTACACCTTC	CASGLALLYGYTF
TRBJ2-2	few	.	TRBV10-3	TGTGCCATCAGCGCGGACGGGAACACCGGGGAGCTGTTTTTT	CAISADGNTGELFF
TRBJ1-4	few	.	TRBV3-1	TGTGCCAGCAGCCAAGGGGCAGGGAAGGAAAAACTGTTTTTT	CASSQGAGKEKLFF
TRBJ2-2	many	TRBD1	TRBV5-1	TGCGCCAGCAGACCGCGACCTCCGGGACAGGGGGACACCGGGGAGCTGTTTTTT	CASRPRPPGQGDTGELFF
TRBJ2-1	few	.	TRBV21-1	TGTGCCAGCAGCAAAGATATGGAGGTCCCGGGGGAGACGAACGACAATGAGCAGTTCTTC	CASSKDMEVPGETNDNEQFF
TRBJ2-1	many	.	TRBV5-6	TGTGCCAGCAGCTTGGCCATGAGAGTCTACAATGAGCAGTTCTTC	CASSLAMRVYNEQFF
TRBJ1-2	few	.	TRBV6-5	TGTGCCAGCAGTTACTCGGGAGGGGAGTATGGCTACACCTTC	CASSYSGGEYGYTF
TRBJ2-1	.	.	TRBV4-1	TGCGCCAGCAGCCCCTCGCGGTGGGTCTACAATGAGCAGTTCTTC	CASSPSRWVYNEQFF
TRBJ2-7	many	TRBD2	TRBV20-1	TGCAGTGCCACCGGACTAGCGCAGACTAACTACGAGCAGTACTTC	CSATGLAQTNYEQYF
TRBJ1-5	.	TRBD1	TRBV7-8	TGTGCCAGCAGCCCCAATGGACAGGGGGCATTGCAGCCCCAGCATTTT	CASSPNGQGALQPQHF
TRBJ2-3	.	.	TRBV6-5	TGTGCCAGCAGTTACTCGGAGGCTGGGGGGAGTACGCAGTATTTT	CASSYSEAGGSTQYF
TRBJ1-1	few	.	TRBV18	TGTGCCAGCTCACGTGAATGGGACACTGAAGCTTTCTTT	CASSREWDTEAFF
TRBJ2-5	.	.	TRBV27	TGTGCCACCTCTAACTCCGGGCAGTCCACCCAGTACTTC	CATSNSGQSTQYF
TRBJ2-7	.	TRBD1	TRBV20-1	TGCAGTGCTAGCGGACAGGGAATCTCCTACGAGCAGTACTTC	CSASGQGISYEQYF
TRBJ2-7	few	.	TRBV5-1	TGCGCCAGCAGCTTGGGGGTGAGGTCCTACGAGCAGTACTTC	CASSLGVRSYEQYF
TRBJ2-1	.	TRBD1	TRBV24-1	TGTGCCACCAGTGATCCAGGACAGGGCACGGCGGGGGAGCAGTTCTTC	CATSDPGQGTAGEQFF
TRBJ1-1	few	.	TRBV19	TGTGCCAGTAGTATAGATCTTGGCGGACGCCGCCTGAACACTGAAGCTTTCTTT	CASSIDLGGRRLNTEAFF
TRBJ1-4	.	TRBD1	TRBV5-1	TGCGCCAGCAGCCCACCACAGGGGGCAGGGGGTGAAAAACTGTTTTTT	CASSPPQGAGGEKLFF
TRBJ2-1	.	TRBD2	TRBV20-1	TGCAGTGCTAGAGCGGAGGTTGTAGCGGGGGGACCCTACAATGAGCAGTTCTTC	CSARAEVVAGGPYNEQFF
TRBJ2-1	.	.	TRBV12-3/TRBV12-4	TGTGCCAGCTTATCCGGGACATACGACAATGAGCAGTTCTTC	CASLSGTYDNEQFF
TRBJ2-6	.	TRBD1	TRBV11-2	TGTGCCAGCAGCTACGACAGGGCTGGGGCCAACGTCCTGACTTTC	CASSYDRAGANVLTF
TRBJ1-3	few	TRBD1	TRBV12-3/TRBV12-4	TGTGCCAGCAGCTTAGGACAGGGGTTATTCACCATATATTTT	CASSLGQGLFTIYF
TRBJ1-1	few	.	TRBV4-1	TGCGCCAGCAGCGAAACGGGGGTTGGAGTGAACACTGAAGCTTTCTTT	CASSETGVGVNTEAFF
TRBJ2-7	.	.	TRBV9	TGTGCCAGCAGCGTAGTCCCCGGACCTTCCTACGAGCAGTACTTC	CASSVVPGPSYEQYF
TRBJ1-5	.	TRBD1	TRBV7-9	TGTGCCAGCAGCCAGGACAGGGTTACGCGCTATGGTCAGCCCCAGCATTTT	CASSQDRVTRYGQPQHF
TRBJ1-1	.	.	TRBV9	TGTGCCAGCAGCGTAGGGGGTGCTATGAACACTGAAGCTTTCTTT	CASSVGGAMNTEAFF
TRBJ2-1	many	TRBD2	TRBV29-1	TGCAGCGTTGGAGGACTAGGGAAGGGAAATGAGCAGTTCTTC	CSVGGLGKGNEQFF
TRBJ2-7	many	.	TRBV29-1	TGCAGCGTTGAAGAGGGTGTTTCCTACGAGCAGTACTTC	CSVEEGVSYEQYF
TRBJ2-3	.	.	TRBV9	TGTGCCAGCAGCGGGGGGACCCCCAGGGGCACAGATACGCAGTATTTT	CASSGGTPRGTDTQYF
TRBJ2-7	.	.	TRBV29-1	TGCAGCGTTGTTTCCGGGCAGGAGCCCTACGAGCAGTACTTC	CSVVSGQEPYEQYF
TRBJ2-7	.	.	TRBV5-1	TGCGCCAGCAGCTTGGAGGGGACGGCCTCCTACGAGCAGTACTTC	CASSLEGTASYEQYF
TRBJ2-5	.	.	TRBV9	TGTGCCAGCAGCGTAGAGACAGCGCGGGGCGGGACCCAGTACTTC	CASSVETARGGTQYF
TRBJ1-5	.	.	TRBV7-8	TGTGCCAGCAGCTTAGATGGCGGGGTCCCCAATCAGCCCCAGCATTTT	CASSLDGGVPNQPQHF
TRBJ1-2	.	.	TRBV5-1	TGCGCCAGCAGCTCCCCATCCAATACACGATACTATGGCTACACCTTC	CASSSPSNTRYYGYTF
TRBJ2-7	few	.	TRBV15	TGTGCCACCAGCAGTAGGGGGGGCCTCAAGCACGAGCAGTACTTC	CATSSRGGLKHEQYF
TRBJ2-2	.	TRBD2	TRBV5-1	TGCGCCAGCAGCTCAAAAGCGGGGGTCACCGGGGAGCTGTTTTTT	CASSSKAGVTGELFF
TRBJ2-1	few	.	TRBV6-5	TGTGCCAGCAGTTATCAGGGAAATGGCTACAATGAGCAGTTCTTC	CASSYQGNGYNEQFF
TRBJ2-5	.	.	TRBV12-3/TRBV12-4	TGTGCCAGCAGTTTGGAGTTGAGGACCCAGTACTTC	CASSLELRTQYF
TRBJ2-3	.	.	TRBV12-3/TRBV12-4	TGTGCCAGCACGGATAACGGGGGCACAGATACGCAGTATTTT	CASTDNGGTDTQYF
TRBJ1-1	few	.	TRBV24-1	TGTGCCACCAGGATAAGAAGGCCCCAGGGTACTGAAGCTTTCTTT	CATRIRRPQGTEAFF
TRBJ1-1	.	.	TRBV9	TGTGCCAGCAGCATTCGGTCGAACACTGAAGCTTTCTTT	CASSIRSNTEAFF
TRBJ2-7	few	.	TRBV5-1	TGCGCCAGCAGCTTGAAAGGGGACGTCGCCTACGAGCAGTACTTC	CASSLKGDVAYEQYF
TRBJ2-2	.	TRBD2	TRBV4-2	TGTGCCAGCAGCCAGAGGGGTGGCGGGGGGAACACCGGGGAGCTGTTTTTT	CASSQRGGGGNTGELFF